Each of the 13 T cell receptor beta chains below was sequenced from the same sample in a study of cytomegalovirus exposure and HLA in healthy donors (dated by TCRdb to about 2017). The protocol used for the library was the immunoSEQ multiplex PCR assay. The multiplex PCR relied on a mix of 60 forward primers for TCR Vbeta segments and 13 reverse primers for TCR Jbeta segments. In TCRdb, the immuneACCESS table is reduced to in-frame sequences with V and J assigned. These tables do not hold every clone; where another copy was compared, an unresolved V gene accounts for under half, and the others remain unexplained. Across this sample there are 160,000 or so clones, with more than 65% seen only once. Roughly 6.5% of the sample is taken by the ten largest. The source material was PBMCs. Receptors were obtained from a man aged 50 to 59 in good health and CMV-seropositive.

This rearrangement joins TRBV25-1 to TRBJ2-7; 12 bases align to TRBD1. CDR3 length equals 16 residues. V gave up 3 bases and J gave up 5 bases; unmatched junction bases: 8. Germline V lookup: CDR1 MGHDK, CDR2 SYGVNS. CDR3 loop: CASSDLYGTGGDEQYF. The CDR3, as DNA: TGTGCCAGCAGTGATCTTTACGGGACAGGGGGCGACGAGCAGTACTTC.

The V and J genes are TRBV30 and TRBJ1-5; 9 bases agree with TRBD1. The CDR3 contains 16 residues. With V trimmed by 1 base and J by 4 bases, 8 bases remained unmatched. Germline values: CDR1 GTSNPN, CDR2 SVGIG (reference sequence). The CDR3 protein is CAWSGGGTGSNQPQHF. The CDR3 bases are TGTGCCTGGAGTGGAGGCGGGACAGGGAGTAATCAGCCCCAGCATTTT.

The DNA of the CDR3 is TGCGCCAGCAGCCGAGGACAGGGTTTATCCTACAATGAGCAGTTCTTC. Protein product: CASSRGQGLSYNEQFF. This sequence joins TRBV4-1 and TRBJ2-1; 8 bases agree with TRBD1. The germline V gene has CDR1 MGHRA and CDR2 YSYEKL. The CDR3 loop spans 16 amino acids. Trimming took 4 bases from V and 1 from J; bases not matched to a gene: 6.

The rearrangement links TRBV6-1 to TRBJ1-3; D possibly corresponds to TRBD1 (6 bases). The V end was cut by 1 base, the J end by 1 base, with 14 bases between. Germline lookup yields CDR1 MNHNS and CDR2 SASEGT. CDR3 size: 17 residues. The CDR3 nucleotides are TGTGCCAGCAGTGAAGGAGTACAGGGCACGTCTGGAAACACCATATATTTT. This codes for CASSEGVQGTSGNTIYF.

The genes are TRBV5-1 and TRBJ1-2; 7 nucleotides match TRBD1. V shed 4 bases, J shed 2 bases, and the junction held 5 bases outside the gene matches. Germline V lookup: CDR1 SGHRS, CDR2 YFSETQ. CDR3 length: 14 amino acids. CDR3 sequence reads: CASSPGQLNYGYTF. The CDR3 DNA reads TGCGCCAGCAGCCCGGGACAGCTGAACTATGGCTACACCTTC.

The CDR3 loop is CASSPGWTSGGRADTQYF. Written as DNA, the CDR3 is TGTGCCAGCAGCCCCGGGTGGACTAGCGGGGGGAGGGCAGATACGCAGTATTTT. The V gene is TRBV9, the J gene TRBJ2-3; TRBD2 agrees at 14 bases. Germline V gene data show CDR1 as SGDLS and CDR2 as YYNGEE. With 4 bases clipped from V and 4 bases from J, the junction kept 11 bases outside the gene matches. The CDR3 contains 18 residues.

In DNA, the CDR3 is TGTGCCACCTCAGATAAAGGGGGTGAAAAACTGTTTTTT. Translated, it gives CATSDKGGEKLFF. This sequence joins TRBV6-5 and TRBJ1-4; a weak D match, TRBD1 (6 bases). Trimming removed 10 bases from V and 7 bases from J, with 16 bases in between. Germline CDR1 reads MNHEY; CDR2 reads SVGAGI. This CDR3 contains 13 residues.

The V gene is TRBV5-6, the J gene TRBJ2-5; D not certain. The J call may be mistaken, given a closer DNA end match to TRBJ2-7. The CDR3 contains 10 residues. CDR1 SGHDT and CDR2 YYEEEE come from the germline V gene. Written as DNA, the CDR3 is TGTGCCAGTCTCTCCTACGAGCAGTACTTC. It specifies CASLSYEQYF.

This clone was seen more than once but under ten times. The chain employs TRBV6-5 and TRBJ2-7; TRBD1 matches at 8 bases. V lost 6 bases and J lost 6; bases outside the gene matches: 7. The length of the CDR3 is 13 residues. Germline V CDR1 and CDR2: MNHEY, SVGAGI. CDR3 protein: CASSAGTGREQYF. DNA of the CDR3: TGTGCCAGCAGCGCCGGGACAGGCCGCGAGCAGTACTTC.

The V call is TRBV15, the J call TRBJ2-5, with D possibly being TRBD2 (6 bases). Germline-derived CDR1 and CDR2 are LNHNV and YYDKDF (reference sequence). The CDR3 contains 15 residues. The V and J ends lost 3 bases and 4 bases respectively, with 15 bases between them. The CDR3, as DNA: TGTGCCACCAGCAGGTTACCGAACGGGAGAGAGACCCAGTACTTC. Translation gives CATSRLPNGRETQYF.

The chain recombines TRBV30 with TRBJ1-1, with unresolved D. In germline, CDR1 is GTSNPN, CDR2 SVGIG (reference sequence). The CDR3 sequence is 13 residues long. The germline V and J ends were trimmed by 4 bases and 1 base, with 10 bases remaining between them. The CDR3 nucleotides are TGTGCCTGGAACCCCACTCGGAACACTGAAGCTTTCTTT. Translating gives CAWNPTRNTEAFF.

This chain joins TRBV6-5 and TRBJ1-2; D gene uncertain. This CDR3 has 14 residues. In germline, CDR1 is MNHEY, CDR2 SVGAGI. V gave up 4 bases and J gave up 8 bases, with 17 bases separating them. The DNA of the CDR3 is TGTGCCAGCAGTTCAGGATCCAGCTTGTCGGGCTACACCTTC. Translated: CASSSGSSLSGYTF.

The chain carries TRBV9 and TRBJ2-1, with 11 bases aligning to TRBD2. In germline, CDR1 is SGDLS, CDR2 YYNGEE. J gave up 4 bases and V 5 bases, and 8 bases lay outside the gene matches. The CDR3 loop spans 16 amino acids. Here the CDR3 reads CASSVLTSGGYNEQFF. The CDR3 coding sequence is TGTGCCAGCAGTGTACTAACTAGCGGGGGATACAATGAGCAGTTCTTC.